This entry features one T cell receptor beta chain sequence. A junction boundary mismatches the germline segment, possibly from a read error. CDR1 and CDR2 (germline): SGHAT, FQNNGV. The CDR3 extends over 16 amino acids. Unsorted whole blood supplied the RNA, and germline DNA was extracted too. TCR beta cDNA was made from 450 to 500 ng total RNA with a constant-region primer. ARM-PCR was slightly modified, and three nested multiplex PCR rounds with it gave rise to the TCR beta libraries. Forward primers for TRBV1-TRBV30 and a C-beta reverse primer served the first two PCR rounds, at about 11 cycles each. From the multiplex PCR reads, TCRdb called clonotypes with MiXCR, one entry per CDR3 protein. The sample gives about 320,000 distinct CDR3 sequences, 45% to 70% of which show up once; about 15% is in the top ten. This sample was taken from a study of tumor-infiltrating lymphocytes in primary liver carcinoma.

The sample taken for sequencing was peripheral blood. The TCR originated in a woman in her twenties or thirties with primary liver carcinoma and hepatitis B virus infection. The chain carries TRBV11-2 and TRBJ2-2, with 8 bases that match TRBD1. CDR3 DNA: TGTGCCAGCAGCTTCAGGACAGGGTGGGACTCCGGGGAGCTGTTCTTT. This encodes CASSFRTGWDSGELFF.